The present TCR beta chain was sequenced within a study of T cells in Graves' hyperthyroidism and ophthalmopathy. RNA transcripts gave rise to amplified TCR beta CDR3 regions. The HTBI primer set served for first-round RT-PCR of the TCR CDR3. TCRdb redid the calling of the multiplex PCR reads with MiXCR, one entry per CDR3 protein. The sample contains about 52,000 distinct CDR3 sequences, approximately 48% of which appear only once. Germline loops: CDR1 SEHNR, CDR2 FQNEAQ (reference sequence). V was shortened by 1 base and J by 6 bases, with 9 bases between the two germline ends. The CDR3 contains 14 residues. This clonotype has just one count.

Sequenced sample: blood. This chain links TRBV7-9 with TRBJ1-4; D gene unclear. The receptor's source is a woman aged 45-60 years with Graves' ophthalmopathy. For the CDR3, the DNA is TGTGCCAGCAGCTTAGGTAGCGTGGATGAAAAACTGTTTTTT. Translated, it gives CASSLGSVDEKLFF.